A selection of T cell receptor beta chains follows, all from one sample in a study of T-cell memory formation after mild COVID-19. TCRdb called the 5' RACE reads again in MiXCR, with one record for every CDR3 protein. The sample has about 100,000 distinct CDR3 sequences; roughly a sixth are singletons. The sequenced sample was PBMCs or a T cell subset sorted from them (not recorded which). The origin of the receptors is a man aged 18 to 29 who had mild COVID-19 (a few samples of this study predate the infection). Cell type and time point are not known. Each CDR3 is given with its conserved first and last residue. The order of the fields is V gene, J gene, D gene, clone size, CDR3 DNA, CDR3 protein. The D gene is left open where the match is weak. The size field is filled for only some rows; it gives once, few, many or a size class.

v_gene: TRBV20-1
j_gene: TRBJ1-1
d_gene: TRBD1
abundance: NA
CDR3nt: TGCAGTGCTGGTATACAGGGGGGCACTGAAGCTTTCTTT
CDR3aa: CSAGIQGGTEAFF

v_gene: TRBV20-1
j_gene: TRBJ2-2
d_gene: NA
abundance: NA
CDR3nt: TGCAGTGCTAGCTCAGGGTTGGGCGGGGAGCTGTTTTTT
CDR3aa: CSASSGLGGELFF

v_gene: TRBV28
j_gene: TRBJ2-5
d_gene: NA
abundance: NA
CDR3nt: TGTGCCAGCAGCCCAACCCCCGTGGAGACCCAGTACTTC
CDR3aa: CASSPTPVETQYF

v_gene: TRBV4-1
j_gene: TRBJ2-3
d_gene: NA
abundance: NA
CDR3nt: TGCGCCAGCAGCCAAGCCCGGGCCAGAGCAGATACGCAGTATTTT
CDR3aa: CASSQARARADTQYF

v_gene: TRBV7-2
j_gene: TRBJ2-7
d_gene: TRBD2
abundance: many
CDR3nt: TGTGCCAGCAGCTTAACGGGGGGATCCTACGAGCAGTACTTC
CDR3aa: CASSLTGGSYEQYF

v_gene: TRBV11-2
j_gene: TRBJ1-2
d_gene: NA
abundance: few
CDR3nt: TGTGCCAGCAGCTCGGCCGACAGTGACAACTATGGCTACACCTTC
CDR3aa: CASSSADSDNYGYTF

v_gene: TRBV19
j_gene: TRBJ2-7
d_gene: NA
abundance: few
CDR3nt: TGTGCCAGTAGTATAGATCGACGGACTGACAGGTACTTC
CDR3aa: CASSIDRRTDRYF

v_gene: TRBV5-5
j_gene: TRBJ1-4
d_gene: NA
abundance: few
CDR3nt: TGTGCCAGCAGCGTGGGATCCCACGGGGGTAATGAAAAACTGTTTTTT
CDR3aa: CASSVGSHGGNEKLFF

v_gene: TRBV15
j_gene: TRBJ1-6
d_gene: TRBD1
abundance: few
CDR3nt: TGTGCCACCAGCAGAGATGGACAGGGGAATTCACCCCTCCACTTT
CDR3aa: CATSRDGQGNSPLHF

v_gene: TRBV6-6
j_gene: TRBJ2-3
d_gene: NA
abundance: few
CDR3nt: TGTGCCAGCAGTTTGGCCTCTCCCACAGATACGCAGTATTTT
CDR3aa: CASSLASPTDTQYF

v_gene: TRBV6-5
j_gene: TRBJ2-2
d_gene: NA
abundance: NA
CDR3nt: TGTGCCAGCAGTCGCCCGACCATCGGGGAGCTGTTTTTT
CDR3aa: CASSRPTIGELFF

v_gene: TRBV6-5
j_gene: TRBJ2-3
d_gene: NA
abundance: NA
CDR3nt: TGTGCCAGCCGAAGAACTCCGGGACATTTTAGAAGCACAGATACGCAGTATTTT
CDR3aa: CASRRTPGHFRSTDTQYF

v_gene: TRBV23-1
j_gene: TRBJ2-5
d_gene: TRBD1
abundance: NA
CDR3nt: TGCGCAGTGGTCCTCGTTGGCAGGGGGCAAGAGACCCAGTACTTC
CDR3aa: CAVVLVGRGQETQYF

v_gene: TRBV6-6
j_gene: TRBJ2-7
d_gene: NA
abundance: many
CDR3nt: TGTGCCAGCAGCAACCCTCTCTACGAGCAGTACTTC
CDR3aa: CASSNPLYEQYF

v_gene: TRBV5-1
j_gene: TRBJ2-3
d_gene: TRBD2
abundance: NA
CDR3nt: TGCGCCAGCAGCTTGGATCCGACTAGCGGGGACACAGATACGCAGTATTTT
CDR3aa: CASSLDPTSGDTDTQYF

v_gene: TRBV5-6
j_gene: TRBJ2-6
d_gene: NA
abundance: NA
CDR3nt: TGTGCCAGCAGCTTCGGTGGGGCCAACGTCCTGACTTTC
CDR3aa: CASSFGGANVLTF

v_gene: TRBV30
j_gene: TRBJ2-7
d_gene: NA
abundance: NA
CDR3nt: TGTGCCTTTATGGGGCACGAGCAGTACTTC
CDR3aa: CAFMGHEQYF

v_gene: TRBV27
j_gene: TRBJ2-1
d_gene: NA
abundance: NA
CDR3nt: TGTGCCAGCAGTTTGATTCGGGGGCTGAATTACAATGAGCAGTTCTTC
CDR3aa: CASSLIRGLNYNEQFF

v_gene: TRBV28
j_gene: TRBJ2-5
d_gene: NA
abundance: many
CDR3nt: TGTGCCAGCAGTCTAGGGGGTAGGGAGACCCAGTACTTC
CDR3aa: CASSLGGRETQYF

v_gene: TRBV5-1
j_gene: TRBJ1-2
d_gene: NA
abundance: few
CDR3nt: TGCGCCAGCAGCCGAAAAGACACCTATGGCTACACCTTC
CDR3aa: CASSRKDTYGYTF

v_gene: TRBV7-2
j_gene: TRBJ2-3
d_gene: NA
abundance: NA
CDR3nt: TGTGCCAGCAGCCGGGACCGGATGGCAGATACGCAGTATTTT
CDR3aa: CASSRDRMADTQYF

v_gene: TRBV2
j_gene: TRBJ2-3
d_gene: NA
abundance: few
CDR3nt: TGTGCCAGCAGGCACAATACGCAGTATTTT
CDR3aa: CASRHNTQYF

v_gene: TRBV6-5
j_gene: TRBJ1-6
d_gene: NA
abundance: NA
CDR3nt: TGTGCCAGCAGCCGCGGAGGGACGAGTAATTCACCCCTCCACTTT
CDR3aa: CASSRGGTSNSPLHF

v_gene: TRBV20-1
j_gene: TRBJ1-1
d_gene: TRBD1
abundance: few
CDR3nt: TGCAGTGCTAGAGAGTCGGGGACAGGGCCTGAAGCTTTCTTT
CDR3aa: CSARESGTGPEAFF

v_gene: TRBV4-1
j_gene: TRBJ2-3
d_gene: TRBD2
abundance: many
CDR3nt: TGCGCCAGCAGCCAGAGCTCCGGGGGGGACGTCACAGATACGCAGTATTTT
CDR3aa: CASSQSSGGDVTDTQYF

v_gene: TRBV3-1
j_gene: TRBJ1-1
d_gene: NA
abundance: NA
CDR3nt: TGTGCCAGCAGCCAAGAGTACGGGAATTGGGCTGAAGCTTTCTTT
CDR3aa: CASSQEYGNWAEAFF

v_gene: TRBV24-1
j_gene: TRBJ2-1
d_gene: NA
abundance: few
CDR3nt: TGTGCCACCAGTGATGGTGGGGGATACAATGAGCAGTTCTTC
CDR3aa: CATSDGGGYNEQFF

v_gene: TRBV11-1
j_gene: TRBJ1-2
d_gene: TRBD1
abundance: NA
CDR3nt: TGTGCCAGCAGCTACAGGGGGGACTATGGCTACACCTTC
CDR3aa: CASSYRGDYGYTF

v_gene: TRBV7-2
j_gene: TRBJ2-1
d_gene: TRBD2
abundance: NA
CDR3nt: TGTGCCAGCAGCTTTAGCGGGGGGGGTCTGAATGAGCAGTTATTC
CDR3aa: CASSFSGGGLNEQLF

v_gene: TRBV24-1
j_gene: TRBJ1-1
d_gene: NA
abundance: NA
CDR3nt: TGTGCCACCACCGGGGCCGCGGTAAGTCACACTGAAGCTTTCTTT
CDR3aa: CATTGAAVSHTEAFF

v_gene: TRBV5-4
j_gene: TRBJ2-3
d_gene: NA
abundance: NA
CDR3nt: TGTGCCAGCAGCTTGATTAGGGCAGATACGCAGTATTTT
CDR3aa: CASSLIRADTQYF

v_gene: TRBV7-9
j_gene: TRBJ2-5
d_gene: TRBD2
abundance: NA
CDR3nt: TGTGCCAGCAGACAAGCGGGGGCACTCCAAGAGACCCAGTACTTC
CDR3aa: CASRQAGALQETQYF

v_gene: TRBV7-6
j_gene: TRBJ1-4
d_gene: TRBD1
abundance: NA
CDR3nt: TGTGCCAGCAGCTTAGGGCAGGGGGCAACTAATGAAAAACTGTTTTTT
CDR3aa: CASSLGQGATNEKLFF

v_gene: TRBV5-1
j_gene: TRBJ2-2
d_gene: NA
abundance: few
CDR3nt: TGCGCCAGCAGCTCCCACGCCTCTATAGAGACCGGGGAGCTGTTTTTT
CDR3aa: CASSSHASIETGELFF

v_gene: TRBV12-3/TRBV12-4
j_gene: TRBJ1-1
d_gene: NA
abundance: NA
CDR3nt: TGTGCCAGCTGTATCCTCCTCCGGGGCCTGAGGATAATGAACACTGAAGCTTTCTTT
CDR3aa: CASCILLRGLRIMNTEAFF

v_gene: TRBV7-9
j_gene: TRBJ2-3
d_gene: TRBD2
abundance: NA
CDR3nt: TGTGCCAGCAGCCTGACTAGCGGGGGGGCCCGGACGCAGTATTTT
CDR3aa: CASSLTSGGARTQYF

v_gene: TRBV4-1
j_gene: TRBJ2-3
d_gene: NA
abundance: NA
CDR3nt: TGCGCCAGCAGCCAAGAGGGTGGCCCAAGCACAGATACGCAGTATTTT
CDR3aa: CASSQEGGPSTDTQYF

v_gene: TRBV30
j_gene: TRBJ1-1
d_gene: NA
abundance: few
CDR3nt: TGTGCCTGGAGTGTTACGTCGAGGTTGGGCACTGAAGCTTTCTTT
CDR3aa: CAWSVTSRLGTEAFF

v_gene: TRBV6-5
j_gene: TRBJ2-6
d_gene: NA
abundance: few
CDR3nt: TGTGCCAGCAGTTATCAGCTCTCTGGGGCCAACGTCCTGACTTTC
CDR3aa: CASSYQLSGANVLTF

v_gene: TRBV7-2
j_gene: TRBJ2-3
d_gene: NA
abundance: many
CDR3nt: TGTGCCAGCAGCTCCTCAGTTAGGGCAGATACGCAGTATTTT
CDR3aa: CASSSSVRADTQYF

v_gene: TRBV2
j_gene: TRBJ1-1
d_gene: NA
abundance: few
CDR3nt: TGTGCCAGCAGCAGCCCCCAGGGGTCCACTGAAGCTTTCTTT
CDR3aa: CASSSPQGSTEAFF

v_gene: TRBV7-2
j_gene: TRBJ2-3
d_gene: NA
abundance: NA
CDR3nt: TGTGCCAGCAGCCAGGCAGGGGCGGGAGATACGCAGTATTTT
CDR3aa: CASSQAGAGDTQYF

v_gene: TRBV20-1
j_gene: TRBJ1-1
d_gene: NA
abundance: NA
CDR3nt: TGCAGTGCTGATGACACACCGAACACTGAAGCTTTCTTT
CDR3aa: CSADDTPNTEAFF

v_gene: TRBV10-3
j_gene: TRBJ2-1
d_gene: TRBD1
abundance: NA
CDR3nt: TGTGCCATCGGAACTAAAGGGACAGGGAGTAATGAGCAGTTCTTC
CDR3aa: CAIGTKGTGSNEQFF

v_gene: TRBV7-9
j_gene: TRBJ2-2
d_gene: NA
abundance: NA
CDR3nt: TGTGCCAGCAGCATCCAAGAGACCGGGGAGCTGTTTTTT
CDR3aa: CASSIQETGELFF

v_gene: TRBV6-2/TRBV6-3
j_gene: TRBJ2-5
d_gene: NA
abundance: NA
CDR3nt: TGTGCCAGCACCAATGGGCCGGGGGCCGTTAAAGAGACCCAGTACTTC
CDR3aa: CASTNGPGAVKETQYF

v_gene: TRBV15
j_gene: TRBJ1-2
d_gene: TRBD1
abundance: few
CDR3nt: TGTGCCACCAGCAGAGGACAGGGTCTAAGTGGCGGCTACACCTTC
CDR3aa: CATSRGQGLSGGYTF

v_gene: TRBV25-1
j_gene: TRBJ1-1
d_gene: NA
abundance: NA
CDR3nt: TGTGCCAGGGCACTCAATTACACTGAAGCTTTCTTT
CDR3aa: CARALNYTEAFF

v_gene: TRBV4-2
j_gene: TRBJ2-3
d_gene: NA
abundance: NA
CDR3nt: TGTGCCAGCAGCCAAGCGCGGCGGAGCACAGATACGCAGTATTTT
CDR3aa: CASSQARRSTDTQYF

v_gene: TRBV9
j_gene: TRBJ2-1
d_gene: NA
abundance: few
CDR3nt: TGTGCCAGCAGCGTAGCTGTAGCTCGAAATGAGCAGTTCTTC
CDR3aa: CASSVAVARNEQFF

v_gene: TRBV25-1
j_gene: TRBJ1-1
d_gene: NA
abundance: NA
CDR3nt: TGTGCCAGCAGTGAATATTTCCAGGGCCCTGAAGCTTTCTTT
CDR3aa: CASSEYFQGPEAFF

v_gene: TRBV6-1
j_gene: TRBJ2-1
d_gene: NA
abundance: NA
CDR3nt: TGTGCCAGCAGTGAAATCTTGTCCCGGAATGAGCAGTTCTTC
CDR3aa: CASSEILSRNEQFF

v_gene: TRBV5-1
j_gene: TRBJ1-6
d_gene: NA
abundance: NA
CDR3nt: TGCGCCAGCAGCCCGGGGGGTCGGAATTCACCCCTCCACTTT
CDR3aa: CASSPGGRNSPLHF

v_gene: TRBV3-1
j_gene: TRBJ1-5
d_gene: NA
abundance: few
CDR3nt: TGTGCCAGCAGCCTCGGTTGGAGCAATCAGCCCCAGCATTTT
CDR3aa: CASSLGWSNQPQHF

v_gene: TRBV7-2
j_gene: TRBJ2-5
d_gene: NA
abundance: few
CDR3nt: TGTGCCAGCAGCTCCGGCCCCTCCGGAGGGACCCAGTACTTC
CDR3aa: CASSSGPSGGTQYF

v_gene: TRBV5-1
j_gene: TRBJ2-4
d_gene: NA
abundance: few
CDR3nt: TGCGCCACCCCTCCCGTGGGCCAAAACATTCAGTACTTC
CDR3aa: CATPPVGQNIQYF

v_gene: TRBV2
j_gene: TRBJ1-2
d_gene: NA
abundance: few
CDR3nt: TGTGCCAGCACGGGAACAGGGAGAAGCTACACCTTC
CDR3aa: CASTGTGRSYTF

v_gene: TRBV24-1
j_gene: TRBJ2-3
d_gene: NA
abundance: many
CDR3nt: TGTGCCACCGGGGGGCTCACAGATACGCAGTATTTT
CDR3aa: CATGGLTDTQYF

v_gene: TRBV12-3/TRBV12-4
j_gene: TRBJ1-6
d_gene: NA
abundance: NA
CDR3nt: TGTGCCAGCAGTGTTACAGACCAAAATTCACCCCTCCACTTT
CDR3aa: CASSVTDQNSPLHF